Shown below are 10 T cell receptor beta chains from a single sample sequenced in a study of blood T cell repertoires in COVID-19. Sequenced by immunoSEQ multiplex PCR; TCRdb stores in-frame clones only, minus some. Of about 270,000 clones listed, approximately 84% are singletons. What was sequenced was peripheral blood. Receptor source: a human donor with COVID-19, enrolled during active disease. The donor label of this sample is uncertain.

The chain recombines TRBV7-3 with TRBJ2-3, with 7 bases lining up with TRBD2. CDR1 is SGHTA, CDR2 FQGTGA, per germline. CDR3 size: 14 residues. J gave up 4 bases and V 5 bases, and 6 bases lay outside the gene matches. Written as DNA, the CDR3 is TGTGCCAGCAGCCCAAGCGGGAATCCAGATACGCAGTATTTT. This encodes CASSPSGNPDTQYF.

The J gene is TRBJ2-7, the V gene TRBV6-5, with TRBD1 matching over 7 bases. CDR1 and CDR2 from the germline V gene are MNHEY and SVGAGI. Trimming cost V 3 bases and J 5 bases; bases outside gene matches: 10. The CDR3 is 15 residues long. DNA of the CDR3: TGTGCCAGCAGTTATTTGGGACAGCAGACGGACGAGCAGTACTTC. Protein product: CASSYLGQQTDEQYF.

CDR3 residues: CASSLGEANTGELFF. CDR3 sequence (DNA): TGCGCCAGCAGCTTGGGCGAGGCGAACACCGGGGAGCTGTTTTTT. The V gene is TRBV5-1, the J gene TRBJ2-2; D gene ambiguous. CDR1 SGHRS and CDR2 YFSETQ come from the germline V gene. CDR3 length equals 15 residues. The germline V and J ends were trimmed by 0 bases and 0 bases, with 6 bases remaining between them.

This chain joins TRBV9 and TRBJ2-2, with 10 nucleotides matching TRBD2. Germline values: CDR1 SGDLS, CDR2 YYNGEE. Unmatched junction bases numbered 2, after V lost 0 bases and J lost 0 bases. The CDR3 covers 17 residues. The CDR3 sequence is CASSVGSGRTNTGELFF. CDR3 coding DNA: TGTGCCAGCAGCGTAGGTAGCGGGAGGACGAACACCGGGGAGCTGTTTTTT.

The CDR3 sequence is CASSLDPGGTYEQYF. The DNA of the CDR3 is TGCGCCAGCAGCTTGGACCCGGGGGGCACCTACGAGCAGTACTTC. The chain uses TRBV5-1 and TRBJ2-7; a possible D gene is TRBD2 (7 bases). The germline V gene encodes CDR1 SGHRS and CDR2 YFSETQ. The length of the CDR3 is 15 residues. Trimming cost V 0 bases and J 2 bases, with 12 bases left between them.

The chain couples TRBV30 to TRBJ2-4; TRBD2 matches 9 bases. Germline CDR1 GTSNPN, CDR2 SVGIG (reference sequence). This CDR3 contains 15 residues. V lost 3 bases, J lost 9 bases, and 12 bases stayed unmatched. This CDR3 reads CAWSGTSPQSSIQYF. The CDR3 DNA sequence: TGTGCCTGGAGCGGGACTAGCCCTCAGTCCAGCATTCAGTACTTC.

In the case of this clone: The sample has other DNA sequences that encode this CDR3 too. The chain joins TRBV11-3 to TRBJ1-1; 7 bases are a match to TRBD1. Germline loops: CDR1 SGHNT, CDR2 YENEEA. V trimming: 1 base; J trimming: 2 bases; junction bases outside the gene matches: 1. CDR3 length equals 14 residues. Here the CDR3 DNA reads TGTGCCAGCAGCTTAGGACAGGGCAACACTGAAGCTTTCTTT. Residues: CASSLGQGNTEAFF.

The chain couples TRBV7-2 to TRBJ2-5, with D perhaps matching TRBD2 (5 bases). The CDR3 contains 15 residues. V dropped 1 base and J dropped 5 bases, with 14 bases sitting between them. In germline, CDR1 is SGHTA, CDR2 FQGNSA. CDR3 DNA sequence: TGTGCCAGCAGCTTAGACGTAACTTCGGGGGAGACCCAGTACTTC. Its protein is CASSLDVTSGETQYF.

The rearrangement joins TRBV5-6 to TRBJ2-1, with 7 bases aligning to TRBD2. This CDR3 region has 17 residues. Trimming took 2 bases from V and 6 from J; bases not matched to a gene: 14. Germline CDR1 reads SGHDT; CDR2 reads YYEEEE. CDR3 sequence reads: CASSLHGTTLRPNEQFF. Here the CDR3 DNA reads TGTGCCAGCAGCTTACACGGGACTACCTTACGGCCCAATGAGCAGTTCTTC.

The chain couples TRBV7-3 to TRBJ2-2, with TRBD2 identical over 9 bases. Germline CDR1 reads SGHTA; CDR2 reads FQGTGA. The CDR3 is made up of 16 amino acids. Trimming took 4 bases from V and 6 from J; bases not matched to a gene: 9. The CDR3 here is CASSSAGTSFPGELFF. DNA of the CDR3: TGTGCCAGCAGCTCTGCCGGGACTAGCTTCCCCGGGGAGCTGTTTTTT.